This T cell receptor beta chain was found in a study of blood T cell repertoires in COVID-19. For the study at large: The origin of the acute and convalescent COVID-19 samples was the United States, Italy and Spain. T cells, B-cell-depleted T cells, or PBMCs supplied cDNA or gDNA.

Study processing details: Quantification of nucleated cells was approximated via reference gene primer amplification. Clones were sequenced by immunoSEQ multiplex PCR, and TCRdb holds only the in-frame ones, with some missing. That table gives V, J and clone size, and the DNA gave D and trimming. This sample yields 180,000 or so clones, of which roughly 85% are seen a single time; nearly 8.5% belongs to the top ten. The CDR3 runs 16 residues. Germline V gene lookup returns CDR1 KGHDR and CDR2 SFDVKD. After removal of 5 bases from V and 5 bases from J, the junction contained 11 bases not matched to a gene.

This sequence joins TRBV24-1 and TRBJ1-2; TRBD1 aligns across 9 bases. This clonotype was obtained from a man aged 55 to 69 with acute or convalescent COVID-19. The material sequenced was peripheral blood. CDR3 in DNA: TGTGCCACCAGTGGGAGTCCGGGACAGGGCTGGTATGGCTACACCTTC. Its translation: CATSGSPGQGWYGYTF.